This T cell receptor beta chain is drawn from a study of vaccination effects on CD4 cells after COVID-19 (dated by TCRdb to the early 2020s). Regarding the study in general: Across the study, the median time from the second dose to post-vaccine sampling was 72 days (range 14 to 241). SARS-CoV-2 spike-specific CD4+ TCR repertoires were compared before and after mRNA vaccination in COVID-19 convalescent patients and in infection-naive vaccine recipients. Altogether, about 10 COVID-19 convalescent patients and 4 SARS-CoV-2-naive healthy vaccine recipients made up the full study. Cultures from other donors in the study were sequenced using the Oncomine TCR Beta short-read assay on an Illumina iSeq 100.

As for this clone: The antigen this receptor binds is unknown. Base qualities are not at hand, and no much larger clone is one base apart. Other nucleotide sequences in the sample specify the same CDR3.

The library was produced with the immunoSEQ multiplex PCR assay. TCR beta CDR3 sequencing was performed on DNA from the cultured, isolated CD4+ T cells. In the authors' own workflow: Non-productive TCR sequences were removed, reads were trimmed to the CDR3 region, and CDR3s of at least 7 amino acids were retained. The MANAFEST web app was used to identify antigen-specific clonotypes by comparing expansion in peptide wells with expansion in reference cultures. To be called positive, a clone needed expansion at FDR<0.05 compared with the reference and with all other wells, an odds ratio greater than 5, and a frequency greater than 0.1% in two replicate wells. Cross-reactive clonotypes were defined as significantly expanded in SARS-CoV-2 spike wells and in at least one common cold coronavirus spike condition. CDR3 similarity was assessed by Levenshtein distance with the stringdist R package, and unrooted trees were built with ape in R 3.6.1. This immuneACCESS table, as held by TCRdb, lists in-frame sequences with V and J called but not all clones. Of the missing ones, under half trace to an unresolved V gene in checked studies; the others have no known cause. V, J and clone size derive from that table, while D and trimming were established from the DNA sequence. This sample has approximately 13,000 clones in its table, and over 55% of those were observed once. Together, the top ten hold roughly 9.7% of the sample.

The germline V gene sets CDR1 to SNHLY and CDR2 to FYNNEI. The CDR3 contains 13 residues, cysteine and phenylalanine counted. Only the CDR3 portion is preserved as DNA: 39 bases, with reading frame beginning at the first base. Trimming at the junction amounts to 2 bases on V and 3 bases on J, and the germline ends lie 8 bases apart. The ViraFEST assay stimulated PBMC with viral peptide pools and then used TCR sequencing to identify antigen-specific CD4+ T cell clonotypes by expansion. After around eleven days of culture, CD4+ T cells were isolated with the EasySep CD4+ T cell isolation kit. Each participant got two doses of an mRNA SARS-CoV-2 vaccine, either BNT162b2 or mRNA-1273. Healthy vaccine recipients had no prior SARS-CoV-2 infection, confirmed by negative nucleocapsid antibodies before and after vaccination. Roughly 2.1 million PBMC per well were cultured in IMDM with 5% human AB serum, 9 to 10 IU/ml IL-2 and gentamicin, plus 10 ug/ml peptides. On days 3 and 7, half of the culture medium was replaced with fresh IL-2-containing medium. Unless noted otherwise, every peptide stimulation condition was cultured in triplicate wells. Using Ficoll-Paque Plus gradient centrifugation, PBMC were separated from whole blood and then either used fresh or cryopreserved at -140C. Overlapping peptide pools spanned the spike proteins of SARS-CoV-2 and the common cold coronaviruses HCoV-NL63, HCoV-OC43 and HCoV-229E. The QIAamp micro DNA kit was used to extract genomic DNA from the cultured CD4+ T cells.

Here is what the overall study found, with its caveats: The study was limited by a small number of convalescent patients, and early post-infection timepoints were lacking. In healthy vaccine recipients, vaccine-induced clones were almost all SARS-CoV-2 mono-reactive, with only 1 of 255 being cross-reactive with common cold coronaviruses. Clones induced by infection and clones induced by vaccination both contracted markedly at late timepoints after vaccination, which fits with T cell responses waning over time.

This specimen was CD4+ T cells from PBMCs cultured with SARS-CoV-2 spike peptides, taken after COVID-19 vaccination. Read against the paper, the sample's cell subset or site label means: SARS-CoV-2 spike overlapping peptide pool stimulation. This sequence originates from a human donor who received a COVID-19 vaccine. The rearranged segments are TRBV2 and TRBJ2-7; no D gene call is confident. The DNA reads TGTGCCAGCAGTGAAAACCACGGCTACGAGCAGTACTTC. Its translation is CASSENHGYEQYF.